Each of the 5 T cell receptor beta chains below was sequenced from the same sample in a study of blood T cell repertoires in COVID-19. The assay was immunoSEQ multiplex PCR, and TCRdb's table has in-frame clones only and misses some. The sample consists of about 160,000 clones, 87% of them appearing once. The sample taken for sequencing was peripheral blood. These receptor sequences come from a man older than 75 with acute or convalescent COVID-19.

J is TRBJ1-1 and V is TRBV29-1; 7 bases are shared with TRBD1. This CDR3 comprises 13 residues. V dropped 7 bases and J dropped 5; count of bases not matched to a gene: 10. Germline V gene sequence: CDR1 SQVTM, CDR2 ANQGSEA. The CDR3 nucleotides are TGCAGCGGTAGACAGGGAGGAGGGACTGAAGCTTTCTTT. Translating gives CSGRQGGGTEAFF.

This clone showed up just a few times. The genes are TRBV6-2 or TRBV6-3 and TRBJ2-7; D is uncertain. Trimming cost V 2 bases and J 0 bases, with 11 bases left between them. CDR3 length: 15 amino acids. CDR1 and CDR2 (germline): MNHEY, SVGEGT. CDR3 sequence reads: CASSYGRRSSYEQYF. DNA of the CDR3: TGTGCCAGCAGTTACGGCCGACGGAGCTCCTACGAGCAGTACTTC.

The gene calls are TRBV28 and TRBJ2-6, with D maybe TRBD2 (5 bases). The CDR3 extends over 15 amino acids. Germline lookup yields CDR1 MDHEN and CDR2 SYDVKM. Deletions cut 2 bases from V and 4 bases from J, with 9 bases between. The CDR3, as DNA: TGTGCCAGCAGTTTACGAGGGCCCGGGGCCAACGTCCTGACTTTC. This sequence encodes CASSLRGPGANVLTF.

The CDR3 region is CATSLQGYGYTF. For the CDR3, the DNA is TGTGCCACCAGTTTACAGGGTTATGGCTACACCTTC. The chain couples TRBV24-1 to TRBJ1-2; D is perhaps TRBD1 (6 bases). This CDR3 contains 12 residues. Germline V CDR1 and CDR2: KGHDR, SFDVKD. V lost 6 bases and J lost 5, with 9 bases in between.

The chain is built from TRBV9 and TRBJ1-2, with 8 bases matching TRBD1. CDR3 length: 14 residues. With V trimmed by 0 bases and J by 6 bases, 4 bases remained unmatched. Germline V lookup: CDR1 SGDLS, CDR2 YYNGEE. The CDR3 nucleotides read TGTGCCAGCAGCGTAGCTACGACAGGGGATGGCTACACCTTC. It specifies CASSVATTGDGYTF.